Here is one TCR beta chain with its context. These data originate in a study of blood T cell repertoires in COVID-19. For the study at large: Samples came from the United States, Italy and Spain, spanning acute and convalescent COVID-19.

Sequenced by immunoSEQ multiplex PCR; TCRdb stores in-frame clones only, minus some. The sample has approximately 190,000 clones, approximately 86% seen once; the top ten hold 4% to 6.5%. Residents of about two dozen US areas, aged roughly 18 to 89 years, made up the participants. Researchers sorted participants into cohorts using their self-reported clinical history. The sample comprised PBMCs or T cells enriched from blood (not recorded which). The receptor was isolated from a woman aged 60-75 years with acute COVID-19.

The chain's CDR3 is CASSTGTAGGTQETQYF. For the CDR3, the DNA is TGTGCCAGCTCTACGGGGACGGCGGGGGGTACCCAAGAGACCCAGTACTTC. The chain uses TRBV18 and TRBJ2-5; TRBD2 agrees at 8 bases. This CDR3 is built from 17 residues. The V segment lost 6 bases and the J segment 1 base; nucleotides outside the gene matches: 13. CDR1 and CDR2 (germline): KGHSH, LQKENI.